Reported below is one TCR beta chain. Germline trimming cut 6 bases from V and 6 bases from J; bases unmatched to any gene: 5. Germline CDR1 SGHRS, CDR2 YFSETQ. This CDR3 region has 14 residues. The source of the sample is a study of blood T cell repertoires in COVID-19. Profiling relied on immunoSEQ multiplex PCR, and the TCRdb table lists in-frame clones only, not all of them. The sample lists a few hundred thousand clones; less than 90% were seen once. Participants, about 18 to 90 years old, spanned approximately 25 US areas. Either two negative PCRs, clearance, or symptom resolution qualified Cohort 3 donors as recovered.

The specimen was PBMCs or T cells enriched from blood (not recorded which). The gene calls are TRBV5-1 and TRBJ2-1; TRBD2 agrees at 11 bases. The source is a woman aged 25-40 years who had recovered from COVID-19. The CDR3 DNA reads TGCGCCAGCAATCTACTAGCGGGGGCCAATGAGCAGTTCTTC. This codes for CASNLLAGANEQFF.